This TCR beta chain comes out of a study of beta chain features in type 1 diabetes. Expressed TCRB transcripts were sequenced, since all the RNA that had been isolated was reverse transcribed. Method: immunoSEQ multiplex PCR; TCRdb's copy keeps in-frame clones and lacks some. In the table there are 200,000 to 250,000 clones, around a quarter of which are singletons. V lost 2 bases and J lost 7, with 6 bases in between. This CDR3 region has 12 residues. CDR1 KGHSH and CDR2 LQKENI come from the germline V gene. The TCR originated in a man between 25 and 39 years old in good health. The chain uses TRBV18 and TRBJ2-1, with D hard to call. The specimen was central memory CD4+ T cells from blood. CDR3 nucleotide sequence: TGTGCCAGCTCACCAGACCGGAATGAGCAGTTCTTC. This gives the protein CASSPDRNEQFF.